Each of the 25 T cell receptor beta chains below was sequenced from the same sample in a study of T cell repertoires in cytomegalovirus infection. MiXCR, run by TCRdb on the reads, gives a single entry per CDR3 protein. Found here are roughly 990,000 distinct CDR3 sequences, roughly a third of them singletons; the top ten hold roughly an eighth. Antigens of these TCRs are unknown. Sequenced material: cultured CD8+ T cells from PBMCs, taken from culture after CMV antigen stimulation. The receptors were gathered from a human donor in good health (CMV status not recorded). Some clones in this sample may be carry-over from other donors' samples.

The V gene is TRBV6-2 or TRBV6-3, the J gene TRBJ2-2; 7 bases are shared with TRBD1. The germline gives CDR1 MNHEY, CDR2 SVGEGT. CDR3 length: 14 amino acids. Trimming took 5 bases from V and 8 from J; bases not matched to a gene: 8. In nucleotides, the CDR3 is TGTGCCAGCAGTCAAGACAGGGCCGTAGGGGAGCTGTTTTTT. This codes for CASSQDRAVGELFF.

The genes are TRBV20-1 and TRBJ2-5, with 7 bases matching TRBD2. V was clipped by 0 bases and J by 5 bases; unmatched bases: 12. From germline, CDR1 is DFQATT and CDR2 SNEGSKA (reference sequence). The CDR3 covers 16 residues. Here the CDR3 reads CSARDKSGGGWETQYF. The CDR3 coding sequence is TGCAGTGCTAGAGATAAATCGGGCGGGGGTTGGGAGACCCAGTACTTC.

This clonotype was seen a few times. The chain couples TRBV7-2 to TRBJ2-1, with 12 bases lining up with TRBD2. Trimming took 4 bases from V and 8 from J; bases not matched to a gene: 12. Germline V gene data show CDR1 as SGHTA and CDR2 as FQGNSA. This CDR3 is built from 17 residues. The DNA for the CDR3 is TGTGCCAGCAGCTCCCTAGGGGCTAGCGGGGGGGCCCATGAGCAGTTCTTC. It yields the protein CASSSLGASGGAHEQFF. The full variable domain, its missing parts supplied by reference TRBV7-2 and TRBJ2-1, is GAGVSQSPSNKVTEKGKDVELRCDPISGHTALYWYRQSLGQGLEFLIYFQGNSAPDKSGLPSDRFSAERTGGSVSTLTIQRTQQEDSAVYLCASSSLGASGGAHEQFFGPGTRLTVL.

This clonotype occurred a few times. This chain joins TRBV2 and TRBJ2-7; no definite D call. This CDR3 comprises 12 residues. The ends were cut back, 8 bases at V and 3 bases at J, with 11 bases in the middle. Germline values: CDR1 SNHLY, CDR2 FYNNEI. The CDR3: CASRPGDYEQYF. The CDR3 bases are TGTGCCAGCCGCCCGGGCGACTACGAGCAGTACTTC.

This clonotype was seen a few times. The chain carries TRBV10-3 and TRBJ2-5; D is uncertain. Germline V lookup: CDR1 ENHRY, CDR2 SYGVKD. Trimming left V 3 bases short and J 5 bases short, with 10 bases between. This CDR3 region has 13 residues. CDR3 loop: CAISENDGETQYF. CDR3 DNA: TGTGCCATCAGTGAAAATGATGGGGAGACCCAGTACTTC.

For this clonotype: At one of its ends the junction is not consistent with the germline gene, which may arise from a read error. Here the CDR3 DNA reads TGTGCCAGCGTCTTGACTAGCGGCGAGCGGTACTTC. This translates into CASVLTSGERYF. The chain employs TRBV2 and TRBJ2-7, with 9 bases identical to TRBD2. Germline V lookup: CDR1 SNHLY, CDR2 FYNNEI. The CDR3 spans 12 residues. The whole variable domain, filled in from reference TRBV2 and TRBJ2-7, reads EPEVTQTPSHQVTQMGQEVILRCVPISNHLYFYWYRQILGQKVEFLVSFYNNEISEKSEIFDDQFSVERPDGSNFTLKIRSTKLEDSAMYFCASVLTSGERYFGPGTRLTVT.

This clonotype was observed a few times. The CDR3 nucleotides are TGTGCCAGCAGTGACAGGGGGAAAGAGCCCCAGCATTTT. Its translation: CASSDRGKEPQHF. This chain connects TRBV12-3 or TRBV12-4 to TRBJ1-5; 9 bases are a match to TRBD1. J lost 8 bases, V lost 5 bases, and 4 bases had no gene match. The CDR3 is 13 residues long.

CDR3: CASSRGGIAYNEQFF. The CDR3 coding sequence is TGTGCCAGCAGCCGAGGGGGAATCGCCTACAATGAGCAGTTCTTC. V and J are TRBV7-6 and TRBJ2-1, with D possibly TRBD1 on 6 matching bases. This CDR3 has 15 amino acids. V gave up 5 bases and J gave up 2 bases, with 13 bases separating them. Germline V gene lookup returns CDR1 SGHVS and CDR2 FNYEAQ.

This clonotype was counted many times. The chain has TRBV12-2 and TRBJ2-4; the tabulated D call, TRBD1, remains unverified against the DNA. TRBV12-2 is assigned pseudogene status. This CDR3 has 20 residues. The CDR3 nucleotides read TGTGCAAGTCGCTTCCCCCTCGGGGGGCCCCCAAGGGTAACCAAAAACATTCAGTACTTC. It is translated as CASRFPLGGPPRVTKNIQYF.

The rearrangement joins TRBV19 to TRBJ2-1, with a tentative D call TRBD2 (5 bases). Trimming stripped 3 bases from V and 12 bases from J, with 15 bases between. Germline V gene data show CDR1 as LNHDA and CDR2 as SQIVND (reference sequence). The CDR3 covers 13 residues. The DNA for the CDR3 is TGTGCCAGTAGTATGCAGCCGGTACGGGGGCAGTTCTTC. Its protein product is CASSMQPVRGQFF.

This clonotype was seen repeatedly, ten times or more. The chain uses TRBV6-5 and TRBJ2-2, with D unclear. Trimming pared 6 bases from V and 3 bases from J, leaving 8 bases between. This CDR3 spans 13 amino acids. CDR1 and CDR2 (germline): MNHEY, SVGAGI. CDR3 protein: CASSYGHTGELFF. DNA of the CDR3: TGTGCCAGCAGCTATGGACACACCGGGGAGCTGTTTTTT.

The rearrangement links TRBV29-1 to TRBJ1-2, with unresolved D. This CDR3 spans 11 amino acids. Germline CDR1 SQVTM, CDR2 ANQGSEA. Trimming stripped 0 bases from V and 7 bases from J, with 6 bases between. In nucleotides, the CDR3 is TGCAGCGTTGAAGATAGGGCTGGCTACACCTTC. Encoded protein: CSVEDRAGYTF. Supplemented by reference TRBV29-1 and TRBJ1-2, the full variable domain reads SAVISQKPSRDICQRGTSLTIQCQVDSQVTMMFWYRQQPGQSLTLIATANQGSEATYESGFVIDKFPISRPNLTFSTLTVSNMSPEDSSIYLCSVEDRAGYTFGSGTRLTVV.

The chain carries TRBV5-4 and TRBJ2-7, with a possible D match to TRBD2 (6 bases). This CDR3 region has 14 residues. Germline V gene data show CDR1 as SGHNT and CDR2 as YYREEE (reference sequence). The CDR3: CTSSQGLNSYEQYV. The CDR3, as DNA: TGTACCAGCAGCCAGGGACTCAACTCCTACGAGCAGTACGTC.

The CDR3 spells CASSRTGLAAGGRKTQYF. The CDR3 DNA reads as TGTGCCAGCAGTCGCACGGGCCTGGCAGCGGGGGGTAGAAAGACCCAGTACTTC. The rearrangement joins TRBV7-9 to TRBJ2-5, with TRBD2 identical over 9 bases. CDR1 is SEHNR and CDR2 is FQNEAQ in the germline V gene (reference sequence). J gave up 6 bases and V 6 bases, and 20 bases lay outside the gene matches. This CDR3 is 18 amino acids long.

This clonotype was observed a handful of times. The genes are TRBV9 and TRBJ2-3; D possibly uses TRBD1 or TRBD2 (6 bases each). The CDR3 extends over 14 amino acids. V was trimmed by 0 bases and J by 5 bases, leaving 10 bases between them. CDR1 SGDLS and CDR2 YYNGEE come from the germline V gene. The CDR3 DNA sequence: TGTGCCAGCAGCGTAGGGGGGGCTCGAGATACGCAGTATTTT. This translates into CASSVGGARDTQYF.

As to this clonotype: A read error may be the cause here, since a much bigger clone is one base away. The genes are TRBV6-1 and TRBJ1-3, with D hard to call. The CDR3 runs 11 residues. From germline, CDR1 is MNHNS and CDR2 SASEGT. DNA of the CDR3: TGTGCCACCTCGTCTGGAAACGCCATATATTTT. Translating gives CATSSGNAIYF.

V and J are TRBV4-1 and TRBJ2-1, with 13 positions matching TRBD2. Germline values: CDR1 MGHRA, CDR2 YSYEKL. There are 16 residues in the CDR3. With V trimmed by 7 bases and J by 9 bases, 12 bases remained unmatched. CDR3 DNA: TGCGCCAGCACCCCATTAACTAGCGGGGGGGCCGGTGAGCAGTTCTTC. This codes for CASTPLTSGGAGEQFF.

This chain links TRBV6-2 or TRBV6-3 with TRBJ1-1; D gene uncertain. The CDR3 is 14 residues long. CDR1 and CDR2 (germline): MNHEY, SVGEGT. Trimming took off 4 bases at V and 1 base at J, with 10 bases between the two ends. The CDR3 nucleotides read TGTGCCAGCAGTTTTCGGGATGCGAACACTGAAGCTTTCTTT. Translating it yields CASSFRDANTEAFF.

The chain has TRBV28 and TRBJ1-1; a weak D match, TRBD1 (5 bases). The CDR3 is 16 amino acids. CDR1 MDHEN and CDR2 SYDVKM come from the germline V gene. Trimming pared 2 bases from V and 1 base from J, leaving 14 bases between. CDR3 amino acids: CASSLPGEGKNTEAFF. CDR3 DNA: TGTGCCAGCAGTTTACCGGGGGAAGGGAAGAACACTGAAGCTTTCTTT.

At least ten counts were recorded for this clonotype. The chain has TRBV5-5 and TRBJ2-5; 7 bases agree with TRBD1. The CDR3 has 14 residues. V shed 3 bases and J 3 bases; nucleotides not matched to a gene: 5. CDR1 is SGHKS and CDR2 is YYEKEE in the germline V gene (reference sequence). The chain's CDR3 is CASSSPGQEETQYF. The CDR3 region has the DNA TGTGCCAGCAGCTCTCCCGGACAGGAAGAGACCCAGTACTTC.

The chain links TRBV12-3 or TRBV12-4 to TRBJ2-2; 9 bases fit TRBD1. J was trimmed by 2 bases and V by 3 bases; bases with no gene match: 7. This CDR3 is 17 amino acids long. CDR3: CASSFDRGLRNTGELFF. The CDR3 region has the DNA TGTGCCAGCAGTTTCGACAGGGGGTTGCGTAACACCGGGGAGCTGTTTTTT.

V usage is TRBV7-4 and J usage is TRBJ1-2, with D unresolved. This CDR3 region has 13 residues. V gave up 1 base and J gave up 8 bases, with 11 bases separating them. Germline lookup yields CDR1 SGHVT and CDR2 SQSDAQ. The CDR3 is CASSLDLGRGYTF. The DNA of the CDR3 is TGTGCCAGCAGCTTAGATTTAGGTAGGGGCTACACCTTC.

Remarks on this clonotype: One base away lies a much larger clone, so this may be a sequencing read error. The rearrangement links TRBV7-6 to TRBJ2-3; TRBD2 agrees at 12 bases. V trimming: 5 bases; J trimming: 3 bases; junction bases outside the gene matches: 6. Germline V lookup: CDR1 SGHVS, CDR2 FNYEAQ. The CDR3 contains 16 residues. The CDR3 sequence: CASSLTSGGGTDTQYF. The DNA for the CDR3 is TGTGCCAGCAGCCTGACTAGCGGGGGCGGGACAGATACGCAGTATTTT.

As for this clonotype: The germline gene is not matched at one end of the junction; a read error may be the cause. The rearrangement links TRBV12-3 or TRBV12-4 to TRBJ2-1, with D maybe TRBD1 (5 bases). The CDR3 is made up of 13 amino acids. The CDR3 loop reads CASTPAPDKEQFF. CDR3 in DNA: TGTGCCAGCACCCCAGCACCGGACAAGGAGCAGTTCTTC.

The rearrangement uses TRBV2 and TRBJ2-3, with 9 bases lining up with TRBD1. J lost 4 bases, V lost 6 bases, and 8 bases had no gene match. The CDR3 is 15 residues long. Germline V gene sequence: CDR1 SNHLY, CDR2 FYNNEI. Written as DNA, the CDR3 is TGTGCCAGCAGCTTAAGGGGGACAGGGTCAGATACGCAGTATTTT. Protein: CASSLRGTGSDTQYF.